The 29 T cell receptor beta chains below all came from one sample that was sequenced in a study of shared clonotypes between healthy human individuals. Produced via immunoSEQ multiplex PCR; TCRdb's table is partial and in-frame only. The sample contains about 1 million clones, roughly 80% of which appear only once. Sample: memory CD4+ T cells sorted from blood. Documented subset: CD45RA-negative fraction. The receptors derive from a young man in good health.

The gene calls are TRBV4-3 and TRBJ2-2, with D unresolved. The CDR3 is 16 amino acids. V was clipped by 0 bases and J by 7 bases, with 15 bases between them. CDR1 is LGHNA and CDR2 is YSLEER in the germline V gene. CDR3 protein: CASSQDRGVSNGELFF. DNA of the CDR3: TGCGCCAGCAGCCAAGATCGCGGAGTATCTAACGGGGAGCTGTTTTTT.

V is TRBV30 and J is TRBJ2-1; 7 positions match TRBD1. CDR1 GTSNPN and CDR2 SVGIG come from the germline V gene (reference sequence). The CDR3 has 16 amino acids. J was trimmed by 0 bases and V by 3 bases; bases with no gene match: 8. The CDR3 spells CAWRRGQASSYNEQFF. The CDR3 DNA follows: TGTGCCTGGAGACGAGGACAGGCGAGCTCCTACAATGAGCAGTTCTTC.

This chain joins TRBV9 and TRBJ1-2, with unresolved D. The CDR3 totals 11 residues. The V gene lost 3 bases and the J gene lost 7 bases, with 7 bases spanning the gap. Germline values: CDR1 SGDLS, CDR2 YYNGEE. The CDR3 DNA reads TGTGCCAGCAGCGGGTTAGTTGGCTACACCTTC. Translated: CASSGLVGYTF.

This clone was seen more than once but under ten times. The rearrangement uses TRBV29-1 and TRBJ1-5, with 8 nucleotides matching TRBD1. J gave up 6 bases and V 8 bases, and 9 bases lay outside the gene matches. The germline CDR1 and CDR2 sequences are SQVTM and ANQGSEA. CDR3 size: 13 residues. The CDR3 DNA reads TGCAGCTACATGACAGGGGACACTCAGCCCCAGCATTTT. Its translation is CSYMTGDTQPQHF.

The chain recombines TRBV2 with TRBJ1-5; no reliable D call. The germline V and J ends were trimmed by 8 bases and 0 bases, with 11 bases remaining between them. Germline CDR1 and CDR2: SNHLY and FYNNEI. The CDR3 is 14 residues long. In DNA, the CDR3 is TGTGCCAGCTCGGTTTGGGATAGCAATCAGCCCCAGCATTTT. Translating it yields CASSVWDSNQPQHF. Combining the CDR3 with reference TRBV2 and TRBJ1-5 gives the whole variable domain EPEVTQTPSHQVTQMGQEVILRCVPISNHLYFYWYRQILGQKVEFLVSFYNNEISEKSEIFDDQFSVERPDGSNFTLKIRSTKLEDSAMYFCASSVWDSNQPQHFGDGTRLSIL.

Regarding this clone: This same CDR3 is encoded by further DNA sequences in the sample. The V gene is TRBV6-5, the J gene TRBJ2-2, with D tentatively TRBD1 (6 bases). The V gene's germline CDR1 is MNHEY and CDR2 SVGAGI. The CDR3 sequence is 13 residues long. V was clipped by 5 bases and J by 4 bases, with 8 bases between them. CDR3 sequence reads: CASSRGGTGELFF. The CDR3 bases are TGTGCCAGCAGTCGAGGGGGCACCGGGGAGCTGTTTTTT.

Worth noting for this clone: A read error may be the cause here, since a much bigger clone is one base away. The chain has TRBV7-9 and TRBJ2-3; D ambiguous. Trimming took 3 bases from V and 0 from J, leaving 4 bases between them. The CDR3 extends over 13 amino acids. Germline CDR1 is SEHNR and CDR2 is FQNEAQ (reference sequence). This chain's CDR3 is CASSFVSTDTQYF. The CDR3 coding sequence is TGTGCCAGCAGCTTTGTGAGCACAGATACGCAGTATTTT.

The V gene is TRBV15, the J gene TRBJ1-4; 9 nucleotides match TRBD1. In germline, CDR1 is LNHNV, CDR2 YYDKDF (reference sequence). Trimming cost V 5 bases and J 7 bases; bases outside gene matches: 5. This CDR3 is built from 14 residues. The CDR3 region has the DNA TGTGCCACCAGCGGGACAGGGCTGGGTGAAAAACTGTTTTTT. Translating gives CATSGTGLGEKLFF.

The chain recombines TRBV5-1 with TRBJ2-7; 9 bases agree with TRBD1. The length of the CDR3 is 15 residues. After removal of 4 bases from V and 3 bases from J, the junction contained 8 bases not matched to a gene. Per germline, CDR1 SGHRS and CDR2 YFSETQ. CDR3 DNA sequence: TGCGCCAGCAGCCCTCGACAGGGGGATAGCTACGAGCAGTACTTC. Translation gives CASSPRQGDSYEQYF.

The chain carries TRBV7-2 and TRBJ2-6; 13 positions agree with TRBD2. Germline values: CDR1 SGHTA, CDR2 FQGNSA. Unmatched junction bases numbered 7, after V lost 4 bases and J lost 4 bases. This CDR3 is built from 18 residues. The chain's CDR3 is CASSYKGLAGPGANVLTF. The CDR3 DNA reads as TGTGCCAGCAGCTACAAGGGACTAGCGGGACCCGGGGCCAACGTCCTGACTTTC.

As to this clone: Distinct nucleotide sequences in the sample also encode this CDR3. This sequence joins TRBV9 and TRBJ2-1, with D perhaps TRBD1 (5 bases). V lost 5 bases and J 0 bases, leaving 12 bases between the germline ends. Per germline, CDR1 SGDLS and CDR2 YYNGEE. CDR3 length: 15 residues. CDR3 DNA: TGTGCCAGCAGTGAAGGGGTTAGCTCCTACAATGAGCAGTTCTTC. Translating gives CASSEGVSSYNEQFF.

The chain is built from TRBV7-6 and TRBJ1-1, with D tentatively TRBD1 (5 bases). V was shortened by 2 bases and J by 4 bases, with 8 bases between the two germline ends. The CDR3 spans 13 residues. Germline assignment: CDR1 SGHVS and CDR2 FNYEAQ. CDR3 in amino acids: CASSLSRGTEAFF. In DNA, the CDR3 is TGTGCCAGCAGCTTATCAAGGGGCACTGAAGCTTTCTTT.

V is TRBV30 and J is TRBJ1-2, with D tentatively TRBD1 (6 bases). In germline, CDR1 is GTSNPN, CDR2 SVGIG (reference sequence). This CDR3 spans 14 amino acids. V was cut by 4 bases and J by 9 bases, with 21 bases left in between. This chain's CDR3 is CAWKTGPGMTSYTF. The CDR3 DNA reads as TGTGCCTGGAAAACAGGGCCCGGGATGACTAGCTACACCTTC.

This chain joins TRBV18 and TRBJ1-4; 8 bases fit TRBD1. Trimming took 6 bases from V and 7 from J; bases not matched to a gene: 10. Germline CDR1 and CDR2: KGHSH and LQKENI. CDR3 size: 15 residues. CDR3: CASSTGVGIGEKLFF. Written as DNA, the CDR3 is TGTGCCAGCTCGACAGGGGTAGGAATCGGTGAAAAACTGTTTTTT.

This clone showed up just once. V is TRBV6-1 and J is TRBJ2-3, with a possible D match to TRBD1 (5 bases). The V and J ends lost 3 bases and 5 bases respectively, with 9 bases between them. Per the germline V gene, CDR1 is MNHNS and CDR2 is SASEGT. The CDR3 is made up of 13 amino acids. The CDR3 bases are TGTGCCAGCAGTGATGGCCAGGGAGATACGCAGTATTTT. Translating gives CASSDGQGDTQYF.

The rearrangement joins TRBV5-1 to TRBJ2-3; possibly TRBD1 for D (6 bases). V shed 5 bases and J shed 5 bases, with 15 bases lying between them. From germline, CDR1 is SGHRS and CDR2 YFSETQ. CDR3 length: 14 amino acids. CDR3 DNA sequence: TGCGCCAGCAGTATTACTACAGGGATAGATACGCAGTATTTT. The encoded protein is CASSITTGIDTQYF.

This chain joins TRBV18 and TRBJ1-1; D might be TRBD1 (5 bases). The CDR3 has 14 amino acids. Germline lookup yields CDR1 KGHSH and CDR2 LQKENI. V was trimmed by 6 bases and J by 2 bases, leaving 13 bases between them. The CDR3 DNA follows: TGTGCCAGCTCCCTATCTGACAGAAACACTGAAGCTTTCTTT. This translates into CASSLSDRNTEAFF.

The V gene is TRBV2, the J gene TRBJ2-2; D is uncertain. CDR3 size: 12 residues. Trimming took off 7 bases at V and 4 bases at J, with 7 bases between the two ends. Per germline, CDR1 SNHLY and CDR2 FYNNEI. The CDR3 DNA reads TGTGCCAGCATTTGGGCCACCGGGGAGCTGTTTTTT. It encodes CASIWATGELFF.

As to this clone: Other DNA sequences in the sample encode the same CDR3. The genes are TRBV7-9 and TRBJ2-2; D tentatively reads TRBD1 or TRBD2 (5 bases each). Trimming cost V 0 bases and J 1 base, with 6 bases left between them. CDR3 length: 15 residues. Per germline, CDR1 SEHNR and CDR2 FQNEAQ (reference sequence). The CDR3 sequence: CASSLAGGNTGELFF. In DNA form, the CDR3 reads TGTGCCAGCAGCTTAGCTGGGGGGAACACCGGGGAGCTGTTTTTT.

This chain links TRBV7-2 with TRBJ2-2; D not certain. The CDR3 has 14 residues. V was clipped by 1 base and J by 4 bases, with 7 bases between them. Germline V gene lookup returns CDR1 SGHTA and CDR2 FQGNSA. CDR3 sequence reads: CASSLDFSTGELFF. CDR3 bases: TGTGCCAGCAGCTTAGACTTTAGCACCGGGGAGCTGTTTTTT. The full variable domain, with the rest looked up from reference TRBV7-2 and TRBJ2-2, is GAGVSQSPSNKVTEKGKDVELRCDPISGHTALYWYRQSLGQGLEFLIYFQGNSAPDKSGLPSDRFSAERTGGSVSTLTIQRTQQEDSAVYLCASSLDFSTGELFFGEGSRLTVL.

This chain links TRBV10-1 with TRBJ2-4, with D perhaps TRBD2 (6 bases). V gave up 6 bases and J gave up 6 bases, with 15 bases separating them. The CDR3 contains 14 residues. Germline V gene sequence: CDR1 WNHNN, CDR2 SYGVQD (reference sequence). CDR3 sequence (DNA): TGCGCCAGCAGCGACATCGGGAGCGGAAACATTCAGTACTTC. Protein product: CASSDIGSGNIQYF.

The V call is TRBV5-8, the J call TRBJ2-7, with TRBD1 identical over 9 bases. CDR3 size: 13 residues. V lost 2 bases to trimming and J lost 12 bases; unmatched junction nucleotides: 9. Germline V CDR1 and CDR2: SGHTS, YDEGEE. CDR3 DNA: TGTGCCAGCAGCTTCCGGGACAGGGCCGGAGGGTACTTC. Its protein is CASSFRDRAGGYF.

CDR3 sequence (DNA): TGTGCCAGCAGCTTAGTGTTAGCGGGAGTCGGCGAGCAGTACTTC. It translates to CASSLVLAGVGEQYF. V gene TRBV7-2 combines with J gene TRBJ2-7; 9 bases align to TRBD2. This CDR3 spans 15 amino acids. CDR1 is SGHTA and CDR2 is FQGNSA in the germline V gene. V lost 1 base to trimming and J lost 6 bases; unmatched junction nucleotides: 7.

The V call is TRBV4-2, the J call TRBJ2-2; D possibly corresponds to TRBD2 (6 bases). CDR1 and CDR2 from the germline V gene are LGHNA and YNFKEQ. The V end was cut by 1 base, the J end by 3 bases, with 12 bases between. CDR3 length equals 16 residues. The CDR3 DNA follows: TGTGCCAGCAGCCAAGGCCGGGACTCCTACACCGGGGAGCTGTTTTTT. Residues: CASSQGRDSYTGELFF.

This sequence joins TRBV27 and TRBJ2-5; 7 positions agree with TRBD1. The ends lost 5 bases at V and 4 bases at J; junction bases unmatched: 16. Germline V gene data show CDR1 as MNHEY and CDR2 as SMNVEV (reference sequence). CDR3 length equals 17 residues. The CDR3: CASSRRDSGLRLETQYF. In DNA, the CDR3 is TGTGCCAGCAGTCGCAGGGACAGCGGCTTGAGATTAGAGACCCAGTACTTC.

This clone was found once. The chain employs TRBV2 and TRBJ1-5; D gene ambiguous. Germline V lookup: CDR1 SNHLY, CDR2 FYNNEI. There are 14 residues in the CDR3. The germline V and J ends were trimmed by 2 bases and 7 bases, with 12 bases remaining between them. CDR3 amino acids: CASSERGSRQPQHF. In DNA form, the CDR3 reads TGTGCCAGCAGTGAACGGGGATCGAGGCAGCCCCAGCATTTT.

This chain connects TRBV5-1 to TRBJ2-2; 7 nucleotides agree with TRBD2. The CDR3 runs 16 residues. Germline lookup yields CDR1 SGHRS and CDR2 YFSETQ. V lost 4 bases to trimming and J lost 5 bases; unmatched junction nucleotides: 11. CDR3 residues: CASSSSGGVGTGELFF. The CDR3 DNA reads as TGCGCCAGCAGCAGCTCGGGGGGAGTAGGGACCGGGGAGCTGTTTTTT. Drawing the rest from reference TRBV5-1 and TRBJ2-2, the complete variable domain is KAGVTQTPRYLIKTRGQQVTLSCSPISGHRSVSWYQQTPGQGLQFLFEYFSETQRNKGNFPGRFSGRQFSNSRSEMNVSTLELGDSALYLCASSSSGGVGTGELFFGEGSRLTVL.

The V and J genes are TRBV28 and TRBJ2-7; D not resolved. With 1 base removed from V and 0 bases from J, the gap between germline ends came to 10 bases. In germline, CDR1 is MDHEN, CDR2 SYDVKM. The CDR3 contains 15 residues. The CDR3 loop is CASSLSLGLSYEQYF. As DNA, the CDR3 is TGTGCCAGCAGTTTATCTTTAGGGCTCTCCTACGAGCAGTACTTC.

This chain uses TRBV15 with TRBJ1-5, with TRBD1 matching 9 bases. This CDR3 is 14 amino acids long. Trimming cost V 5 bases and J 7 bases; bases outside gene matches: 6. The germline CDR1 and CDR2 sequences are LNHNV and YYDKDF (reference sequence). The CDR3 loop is CATSPGTGRQPQHF. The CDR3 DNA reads TGTGCCACCAGCCCCGGGACAGGGAGACAGCCCCAGCATTTT. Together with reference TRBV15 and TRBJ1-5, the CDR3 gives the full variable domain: DAMVIQNPRYQVTQFGKPVTLSCSQTLNHNVMYWYQQKSSQAPKLLFHYYDKDFNNEADTPDNFQSRRPNTSFCFLDIRSPGLGDTAMYLCATSPGTGRQPQHFGDGTRLSIL.